This paragraph covers one TCR beta chain sequence. These data are taken from a study of cytotoxic CD8 clonotypes in ibrutinib-treated CLL. Study-wide context: Response material was collected after a median approximately 12 months of treatment, range 6 to 36.

Deletions cut 1 base from V and 0 bases from J, with 13 bases between. The CDR3 totals 16 residues. The V gene's germline CDR1 is SEHNR and CDR2 FQNEAQ (reference sequence). TCRdb keeps only in-frame clones here, not all; method: immunoSEQ multiplex PCR. Here the sample spans 30,000 to 50,000 clones, about two thirds being singletons. The sequences come from PBMCs, collected at disease progression, from a patient treated with ibrutinib. The receptor was isolated from a human donor with chronic lymphocytic leukemia. J is TRBJ2-7 and V is TRBV7-9; D possibly corresponds to TRBD1 (5 bases). The chain's CDR3 is CASSLGFRDPSYEQYF. In DNA form, the CDR3 reads TGTGCCAGCAGCTTAGGTTTCAGGGATCCCTCCTACGAGCAGTACTTC. Drawing the rest from reference TRBV7-9 and TRBJ2-7, the complete variable domain is DTGVSQNPRHKITKRGQNVTFRCDPISEHNRLYWYRQTLGQGPEFLTYFQNEAQLEKSRLLSDRFSAERPKGSFSTLEIQRTEQGDSAMYLCASSLGFRDPSYEQYFGPGTRLTVT.